Detailed here is one T cell receptor (beta chain). Its target is unknown. The data are from a study of regulatory T cells in long-lasting Graves disease. Arm-PCR with iRepertoire HTBI primers amplified the CDR3 regions for these TCR beta libraries. A single record per CDR3 protein comes from TCRdb applying MiXCR to the multiplex PCR reads. The sample has about 310,000 distinct CDR3 sequences, roughly 21% seen once. Germline assignment: CDR1 WSHSY and CDR2 SAAADI. Trimming removed 7 bases from V and 8 bases from J; junction bases left unmatched: 8. CDR3 length: 14 amino acids. General study points: A reduction in accuracy may have resulted from the small sample size. Peripheral blood was the sole material, not thyroid tissue.

Time point noted: persistent/refractory GD, antithyroid drugs over 5 years with positive TRAb. The TCR library was made from RNA extracted from PBMCs. The chain recombines TRBV10-2 with TRBJ2-2, with 9 bases aligning to TRBD2. Source: peripheral blood mononuclear cells (PBMCs), taken when the disease was refractory, from a patient treated with antithyroid drugs. This TCR came from a female donor with Graves disease. CDR3: CASTLGSGSGELFF. In nucleotides, the CDR3 is TGCGCCAGCACCCTAGGTAGCGGGAGTGGGGAGCTGTTTTTT.